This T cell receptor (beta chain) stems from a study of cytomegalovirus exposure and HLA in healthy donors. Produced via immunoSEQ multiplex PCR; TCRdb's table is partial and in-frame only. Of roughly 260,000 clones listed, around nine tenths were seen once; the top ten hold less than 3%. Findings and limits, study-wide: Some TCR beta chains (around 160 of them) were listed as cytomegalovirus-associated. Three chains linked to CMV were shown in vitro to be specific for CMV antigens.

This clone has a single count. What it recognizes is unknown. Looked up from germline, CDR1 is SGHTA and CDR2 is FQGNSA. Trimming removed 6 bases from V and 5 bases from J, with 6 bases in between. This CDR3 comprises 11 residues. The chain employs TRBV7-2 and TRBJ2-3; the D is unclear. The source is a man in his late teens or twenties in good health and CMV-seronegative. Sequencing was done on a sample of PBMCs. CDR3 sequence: CASRNRDTQYF. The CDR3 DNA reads TGTGCCAGCAGGAACAGAGATACGCAGTATTTT.